Listed below are T cell receptor beta chains from one sample, sequenced in a study of control samples from healthy donors and cancer patients. Clones were sequenced by immunoSEQ multiplex PCR, and TCRdb holds only the in-frame ones, with some missing. The sample contains tens of thousands of clones, around four fifths of which appear only once. The material sequenced was PBMCs. Source of these receptors: a woman aged 55 to 70 with lung cancer. The conserved cysteine and the conserved F or W are not part of the CDR3 here. The order of the fields is clone size, V gene, J gene, CDR3 protein. Only part of the rows carry a size: once, few, many, or a class if the clone is expanded.

NA,TRBV11-3,TRBJ2-1,ASSLASGGAGNEQF
NA,TRBV7-3,TRBJ2-5,ASSLIGGGVETQY
NA,TRBV7-9,TRBJ2-1,ASSLGLAGPPVNEQF
once,TRBV6-6,TRBJ1-1,ASRDQGTEAF
NA,TRBV7-8,TRBJ2-1,ASSTQGTNEQF
NA,TRBV15,TRBJ1-3,ATERTPGSASTGNTIY
NA,TRBV19,TRBJ2-3,ASSIDGLAGGPTDTQY
NA,TRBV3-1/TRBV3-2,TRBJ2-2,ASSPSSGGTGELF
NA,TRBV24-1,TRBJ1-2,ATSDDNYGYT
NA,TRBV3-1/TRBV3-2,TRBJ1-2,ASSQGGQGVFYT
NA,TRBV29-1,TRBJ2-5,SVISQQETQY
NA,TRBV6-5,TRBJ2-3,ASSSGFGTDTQY
NA,TRBV5-1,TRBJ1-1,ASHRPEEEDTEAF
once,TRBV14,TRBJ2-5,ASSQDLQTQY
NA,TRBV6-2/TRBV6-3,TRBJ1-2,ASSYTGAGGYT
NA,TRBV25-1,TRBJ2-2,ASSESWLNTGELF
once,TRBV12-3/TRBV12-4,TRBJ2-5,ASSYTGLETQY
NA,TRBV6-5,TRBJ2-7,ASTSGGTHYEQY
NA,TRBV11-2,TRBJ2-5,ASSLGTSGTGQETQY
NA,TRBV9,TRBJ1-3,ASSVLDSSGNTIY
NA,TRBV11-1,TRBJ2-1,ASSPLTGRNEQF
once,TRBV4-1,TRBJ2-5,ASSQDRALGETQY
NA,TRBV19,TRBJ1-5,ASNRRGEVGNQPQH
NA,TRBV19,TRBJ1-3,ASRSVSSGNTIY
once,TRBV18,TRBJ2-5,ASSPDRAGGTQY
NA,TRBV3-1/TRBV3-2,TRBJ2-3,ASSQGGGEGTDTQY
NA,TRBV4-1,TRBJ1-5,ASSQVRGNQPQH
NA,TRBV7-9,TRBJ1-1,ASSLGGLNTEAF
once,TRBV18,TRBJ2-7,ASSPPIGSYEQY
NA,TRBV6-2/TRBV6-3,TRBJ1-5,ASSSGQPQH
few,TRBV5-4,TRBJ2-5,ASSLDRETQY
NA,TRBV18,TRBJ1-5,ASSLGTGDSGQPQH
NA,TRBV5-1,TRBJ2-3,ASSLARVRDTQY
NA,TRBV18,TRBJ1-3,ASSPADTIY
NA,TRBV18,TRBJ1-1,ASSQTTDLNTEAF
NA,TRBV9,TRBJ2-5,ASSVGAGAQETQY
NA,TRBV7-8,TRBJ1-2,ASSGRQGVNPLANYGYT
few,TRBV7-9,TRBJ2-1,ASSPRQGYNEQF
NA,TRBV19,TRBJ1-2,ASSKDRSHRNYGYT
NA,TRBV12-3/TRBV12-4,TRBJ1-2,ASSSGRGYT
NA,TRBV9,TRBJ1-3,ASSVDTGAGASGNTIY
NA,TRBV18,TRBJ1-1,ASSPQGLQVQAF
NA,TRBV4-1,TRBJ2-5,ASSPYVQETQY
NA,TRBV10-3,TRBJ2-7,AISPSGIYEQY
NA,TRBV19,TRBJ1-2,ASGGQDGT
NA,TRBV3-1/TRBV3-2,TRBJ1-6,ASSGGGRSPLH
NA,TRBV11-3,TRBJ2-1,ASSSPEATYNEQF
NA,TRBV30,TRBJ2-1,AWTRLAGMRGEQF
NA,TRBV4-2,TRBJ1-1,ASSQDQGNTEAF
NA,TRBV7-3,TRBJ1-1,ASSRDRASTEAF
NA,TRBV7-8,TRBJ1-1,ASSPAATGTEAF
NA,TRBV4-1,TRBJ1-1,ASSDLGGPRNTEAF
few,TRBV9,TRBJ1-5,ASSVGGTGNQPQH
once,TRBV5-1,TRBJ2-1,ASSLEGDSYNEQF
NA,TRBV4-3,NA,ASSQGTHKSTGNTIY
NA,TRBV9,TRBJ2-1,ASSVPATFSYNEQF
NA,TRBV30,TRBJ1-3,AWMSRANPIY
NA,TRBV2,TRBJ2-7,ASSVESDSGRVDEQY
NA,TRBV7-9,TRBJ1-1,ASTSAARGGHTEAF